Reported below is one T cell receptor beta chain. Its binding antigen is unknown. The input lacks base qualities; no much larger clone sits a single base away. From the cysteine through the phenylalanine, the CDR3 covers 12 amino acids. Only CDR3 DNA is held: 36 bases, read in frame from base 1. For this chain, trimming is 8 bases at the V end and 7 bases at the J end, and the number of junction bases without a gene match is 9. Taken from the germline V gene (reference sequence), the CDR1 and CDR2 loops are DFQATT and SNEGSKA. Library method: PCR. The sequencing machine was an Illumina HiSeq 2500. To reduce PCR and sequencing biases, unique molecular identifiers were built into the TCR beta cDNA libraries. Roughly 0.5 million cDNA molecules were obtained per 1 to 10 million input T cells, so each molecule approximated one T cell. The patient libraries were prepared and sequenced using the same protocol as the earlier healthy control dataset. Samples belonging to the same batch were prepared together, multiplexed and sequenced on a shared HiSeq lane. The authors processed their data as follows. Raw barcoded reads were processed with MIGEC, discarding single-read molecular identifier groups before consensus assembly and CDR3 extraction. Clonotype tables were post-analysed with VDJtools, normalizing diversity by down-sampling all datasets to the smallest sample size. To correct batch-related cross-sample contamination, repertoire overlap clustering matched CDR3 amino acid sequences but not nucleotide sequences. TCRdb trimmed public reads at Q25 via fastp, called clones via MiXCR and kept in-frame beta chains. Rows with one shared CDR3 protein collapse into an entry with the most common genes and DNA. TCRdb, rather than the study authors, made the V and J calls. The sample yields roughly 670,000 distinct CDR3 sequences; approximately 60% were counted once. The ten largest clones take up approximately 10% of the sample.

The record originates from a study of post-analysis software for immune sequencing data (dated by TCRdb to between 2014 and 2016). With respect to the entire study: Disease courses on record covered relapsing-remitting, secondary progressive and progressive-relapsing multiple sclerosis, though some patients had no subtype annotation. The multiple sclerosis patient repertoires were compared with around ten previously published healthy control repertoires from donors aged about 6 to 28 years. A subset of samples was prepared in parallel using single-end sample barcoding, then pooled and co-amplified after Illumina adapter ligation.

Overall study outcomes, separate from this receptor: Normalized Chao1 diversity was significantly lower in multiple sclerosis patients than controls, suggesting substantial peripheral T-cell clonal expansion. The control group was slightly older than the multiple sclerosis patient group. Direct clustering with F measure revealed strong co-clustering of samples prepared in the same batch, which led to a batch-effect correction. Patients showed significantly higher frequencies than controls for roughly five TRBV segments, among them TRBV5-6, TRBV5-1 and TRBV20-1.

To demonstrate the VDJtools post-analysis software, TCR beta repertoires were profiled from the peripheral blood of about 13 young patients with multiple sclerosis. The multiple sclerosis patients were children and adolescents ranging in age from roughly 6 to 16 years. The clonotype originates from a girl aged 2 to 9 with multiple sclerosis. The sequenced sample consisted of blood. This sequence uses TRBV20-1 and TRBJ1-2, with 8 central nucleotides matching TRBD1. The CDR3 region has the sequence CSINRGSGGYTF. The nucleotides are TGCAGTATAAACAGGGGGAGTGGTGGCTACACCTTC.